One sample yielded the 30 T cell receptor beta chains listed below, sequenced in a study of T-cell reconstitution after alpha-beta-depleted transplantation in children (dated by TCRdb to the mid-2010s). Taken with the paper, the label for treatment or condition translates to: allogeneic hematopoietic cell transplantation with graft depleted of TCRalphabeta T cells and CD19 B cells. Library preparation used PCR. TCRdb lists the instrument as Illumina HiSeq 2500. Molecular barcoding was employed in the preparation of TCR libraries, with unique molecular identifiers being used to normalize TCRbeta repertoire quantification. TCRdb itself trimmed the public reads at Q25 with fastp, ran MiXCR and retained productive beta chains. Duplicate CDR3 protein sequences are folded into a single record with the most common DNA and genes. Here the sample has 300,000 or so distinct CDR3 sequences; over 20% occur a single time. The ten largest make up around 9.9% of the sample.

The sequences come from PBMCs, mostly from graft donor cells, collected 180 days after TCRalphabeta/CD19-depleted stem cell transplant. These receptors were taken from a male patient younger than 18 who had a stem cell transplant for acute lymphoblastic leukemia, so the T cells may come from the graft donor.

This clonotype was found once. The chain has TRBV5-5 and TRBJ2-5, with unresolved D. With 1 base removed from V and 4 bases from J, the gap between germline ends came to 11 bases. This CDR3 comprises 14 residues. Germline CDR1 and CDR2: SGHKS and YYEKEE (reference sequence). CDR3 sequence reads: CASSLLWFGETQYF. The CDR3 region has the DNA TGTGCCAGCAGCTTGTTATGGTTTGGAGAGACCCAGTACTTC.

This clonotype was observed a few times. V usage is TRBV6-1 and J usage is TRBJ2-1, with D possibly TRBD2 on 5 matching bases. Germline V CDR1 and CDR2: MNHNS, SASEGT. The germline V and J ends were trimmed by 6 bases and 6 bases, with 15 bases remaining between them. The CDR3 consists of 14 residues. CDR3 sequence reads: CASSLGLLLNEQFF. The CDR3 DNA reads TGTGCCAGCAGCCTTGGACTCCTTCTCAATGAGCAGTTCTTC.

This clonotype appeared a few times. This chain uses TRBV28 with TRBJ2-7, with 7 bases matching TRBD1. The CDR3 totals 14 residues. Germline V gene lookup returns CDR1 MDHEN and CDR2 SYDVKM. V gave up 5 bases and J gave up 5 bases; unmatched junction bases: 9. The CDR3 loop is CASSQDRIRHEQYF. Written as DNA, the CDR3 is TGTGCCAGCAGTCAGGACAGGATAAGGCACGAGCAGTACTTC.

This clonotype was picked up one time. The gene calls are TRBV12-5 and TRBJ1-5; 9 positions match TRBD1. Germline CDR1 is LGHNT and CDR2 is FRNRAP. The CDR3 covers 18 residues. Germline trimming cut 2 bases from V and 4 bases from J; bases unmatched to any gene: 12. The CDR3, as DNA: TGTGCTAGTGGTTTGCCGCGAACAGGGGGCTCCCTAAATCAGCCCCAGCATTTT. This translates into CASGLPRTGGSLNQPQHF. The entire variable domain, with the rest obtained from reference TRBV12-5 and TRBJ1-5, is as follows: DARVTQTPRHKVTEMGQEVTMRCQPILGHNTVFWYRQTMMQGLELLAYFRNRAPLDDSGMPKDRFSAEMPDATLATLKIQPSEPRDSAVYFCASGLPRTGGSLNQPQHFGDGTRLSIL.

This chain's CDR3 is CASSPRGPYSNQPQHF. In DNA, the CDR3 is TGTGCCAGCAGTCCCAGGGGGCCCTATAGCAATCAGCCCCAGCATTTT. This sequence joins TRBV27 and TRBJ1-5; 8 nucleotides align to TRBD1. Germline V gene lookup returns CDR1 MNHEY and CDR2 SMNVEV (reference sequence). V gave up 5 bases and J gave up 0 bases; unmatched junction bases: 6. This CDR3 region has 16 residues.

The V and J genes are TRBV5-1 and TRBJ2-7; unclear D gene. The CDR3 covers 14 residues. The V and J ends lost 0 bases and 3 bases respectively, with 10 bases between them. In germline, CDR1 is SGHRS, CDR2 YFSETQ. CDR3 sequence: CASSLGHRNYEQYF. The CDR3, as DNA: TGCGCCAGCAGCTTGGGTCACAGAAACTACGAGCAGTACTTC.

The chain joins TRBV24-1 to TRBJ2-1; tentatively, D is TRBD1 (5 bases). Germline V gene sequence: CDR1 KGHDR, CDR2 SFDVKD. This CDR3 comprises 14 residues. The V gene lost 8 bases and the J gene lost 3 bases, with 13 bases spanning the gap. The CDR3: CATKGAGFYNEQFF. CDR3 nucleotides: TGTGCCACCAAAGGAGCAGGGTTCTACAATGAGCAGTTCTTC.

The chain has TRBV2 and TRBJ1-1; D unclear. The ends were cut back, 3 bases at V and 7 bases at J, with 9 bases in the middle. In germline, CDR1 is SNHLY, CDR2 FYNNEI. The CDR3 is 12 amino acids. Written as DNA, the CDR3 is TGTGCCAGCAGTGATCAAACCGTTGAAGCTTTCTTT. It yields the protein CASSDQTVEAFF.

V and J are TRBV18 and TRBJ2-3; D is perhaps TRBD1 (5 bases). The CDR3 runs 12 residues. V lost 1 base and J lost 9, with 8 bases in between. Per the germline V gene, CDR1 is KGHSH and CDR2 is LQKENI. This CDR3 reads CASSPQGWTQYF. CDR3 DNA sequence: TGTGCCAGCTCACCACAGGGGTGGACGCAGTATTTT.

In its sample, this clonotype was seen many times. The genes are TRBV5-1 and TRBJ2-3; 8 bases are shared with TRBD2. The trim removed 7 bases at V and 1 base at J, leaving 2 bases unmatched. The CDR3 spans 13 residues. Germline V lookup: CDR1 SGHRS, CDR2 YFSETQ. CDR3 nucleotide sequence: TGCGCCAGCGGGACTAGTGGCACAGATACGCAGTATTTT. Translation: CASGTSGTDTQYF.

This clonotype was seen a handful of times. The V gene is TRBV7-9, the J gene TRBJ2-7, with 7 nucleotides matching TRBD2. The CDR3 has 16 residues. V trimming: 5 bases; J trimming: 9 bases; junction bases outside the gene matches: 19. From germline, CDR1 is SEHNR and CDR2 FQNEAQ (reference sequence). The CDR3 DNA is TGTGCCAGCAGCCCGGGCACCGGGACTACTCTTTTCGGGCAGTACTTC. Translating it yields CASSPGTGTTLFGQYF. The whole variable domain, filled in from reference TRBV7-9 and TRBJ2-7, reads DTGVSQNPRHKITKRGQNVTFRCDPISEHNRLYWYRQTLGQGPEFLTYFQNEAQLEKSRLLSDRFSAERPKGSFSTLEIQRTEQGDSAMYLCASSPGTGTTLFGQYFGPGTRLTVT.

The chain links TRBV28 to TRBJ2-1; no firm D call. Germline V lookup: CDR1 MDHEN, CDR2 SYDVKM. Trimming took off 6 bases at V and 6 bases at J, with 15 bases between the two ends. The CDR3 is made up of 14 amino acids. As DNA, the CDR3 is TGTGCCAGCAGCACTTATGGGCTTCCCAATGAGCAGTTCTTC. This translates into CASSTYGLPNEQFF.

The rearrangement links TRBV10-3 to TRBJ2-7; 15 bases match TRBD2. Trimming took 4 bases from V and 5 from J; bases not matched to a gene: 9. Germline V gene lookup returns CDR1 ENHRY and CDR2 SYGVKD. The CDR3 runs 17 residues. The CDR3 sequence: CAISGGLAGGPRNEQYF. In nucleotides, the CDR3 is TGTGCCATCAGTGGAGGACTAGCGGGAGGGCCAAGAAACGAGCAGTACTTC.

In nucleotides, the CDR3 is TGCGCCAGCAGCTTGTTTTCTAGCGGGGCTTCCTACGAGCAGTACTTC. It codes for CASSLFSSGASYEQYF. V usage is TRBV5-1 and J usage is TRBJ2-7; 9 bases fit TRBD2. CDR3 length: 16 amino acids. Germline loops: CDR1 SGHRS, CDR2 YFSETQ. After removal of 1 base from V and 1 base from J, the junction contained 6 bases not matched to a gene. The variable domain in full, with the rest retrieved from reference TRBV5-1 and TRBJ2-7, is KAGVTQTPRYLIKTRGQQVTLSCSPISGHRSVSWYQQTPGQGLQFLFEYFSETQRNKGNFPGRFSGRQFSNSRSEMNVSTLELGDSALYLCASSLFSSGASYEQYFGPGTRLTVT.

This clonotype was seen only a few times. This rearrangement joins TRBV20-1 to TRBJ2-7, with D maybe TRBD2 (7 bases). CDR1 DFQATT and CDR2 SNEGSKA come from the germline V gene (reference sequence). The CDR3 length is 14 residues. Trimming removed 5 bases at V and 0 bases at J, with 14 bases between. CDR3 nucleotides: TGCAGTGCTGATGACAGGACTAGCTCCTACGAGCAGTACTTC. This sequence encodes CSADDRTSSYEQYF.

This clonotype has just a few counts. The chain joins TRBV4-1 to TRBJ2-3; 8 bases align to TRBD2. The CDR3 loop spans 20 amino acids. The ends lost 0 bases at V and 5 bases at J; junction bases unmatched: 19. Germline V gene data show CDR1 as MGHRA and CDR2 as YSYEKL. DNA of the CDR3: TGCGCCAGCAGCCAAGAACCGCCGCGCGGGAGGACGATGTTGAGAGATACGCAGTATTTT. This codes for CASSQEPPRGRTMLRDTQYF.

A few counts support this clonotype. The rearrangement joins TRBV14 to TRBJ1-2; the D is unclear. V lost 1 base and J 0 bases, leaving 12 bases between the germline ends. CDR1 is SGHDN and CDR2 is FVKESK in the germline V gene. CDR3 size: 16 residues. The CDR3 here is CASSQVVTVANYGYTF. The CDR3 nucleotides read TGTGCCAGCAGCCAAGTGGTGACGGTAGCTAACTATGGCTACACCTTC. Filled out from reference TRBV14 and TRBJ1-2, the complete variable domain reads EAGVTQFPSHSVIEKGQTVTLRCDPISGHDNLYWYRRVMGKEIKFLLHFVKESKQDESGMPNNRFLAERTGGTYSTLKVQPAELEDSGVYFCASSQVVTVANYGYTFGSGTRLTVV.

This clonotype has just a few counts. J is TRBJ1-4 and V is TRBV6-1; a weak D match, TRBD1 (6 bases). Germline V gene lookup returns CDR1 MNHNS and CDR2 SASEGT. This CDR3 comprises 13 residues. The V end was cut by 6 bases, the J end by 4 bases, with 9 bases between. Here the CDR3 DNA reads TGTGCCAGCAGAGGGGGGCATAATGAAAAACTGTTTTTT. Amino acids: CASRGGHNEKLFF.

This clonotype has just a few counts. The chain couples TRBV29-1 to TRBJ2-1, with D possibly matching TRBD2 (6 bases). The CDR3 loop spans 13 amino acids. Germline V lookup: CDR1 SQVTM, CDR2 ANQGSEA. V lost 7 bases, J lost 6 bases, and 16 bases lay in between. The CDR3 DNA is TGCAGCGGATGCCGGGACTTCCCCAATGAGCAGTTCTTC. It is translated as CSGCRDFPNEQFF.

Only a few counts were recorded for this clonotype. The chain recombines TRBV12-3 or TRBV12-4 with TRBJ1-1; D is ambiguous. The CDR3 extends over 13 amino acids. V lost 6 bases and J 4 bases, leaving 12 bases between the germline ends. The CDR3 DNA follows: TGTGCCAGCAGCCCTGGCAGAGTCACTGAAGCTTTCTTT. Its protein product is CASSPGRVTEAFF.

The table lists this clonotype with many counts. This may be a read error, as it is one base from a much larger clone. The V gene is TRBV5-1, the J gene TRBJ2-7; D is unresolved. Germline V gene sequence: CDR1 SGHRS, CDR2 YFSETQ. The V end lost 0 bases, the J end lost 3 bases, and 4 bases lay between the germline ends. The CDR3 is made up of 12 amino acids. The CDR3 protein is CASSLDDYEQYF. For the CDR3, the DNA is TGCGCCAGCAGCTTGGACGACTACGAGCAGTACTTC.

This clonotype came up a few times. The genes are TRBV5-5 and TRBJ1-1, with 8 bases matching TRBD1. The trim removed 0 bases at V and 4 bases at J, leaving 5 bases unmatched. From germline, CDR1 is SGHKS and CDR2 YYEKEE (reference sequence). The CDR3 runs to 15 residues. The CDR3 DNA follows: TGTGCCAGCAGCTTGGGGACAGGGCTGACCACTGAAGCTTTCTTT. Amino acid sequence: CASSLGTGLTTEAFF.

The chain carries TRBV14 and TRBJ2-1, with 7 bases that match TRBD2. The CDR3 runs to 15 residues. CDR1 is SGHDN, CDR2 FVKESK, per germline. V gave up 1 base and J gave up 6 bases; unmatched junction bases: 6. CDR3 in amino acids: CASSQVPAGFNEQFF. CDR3 nucleotide sequence: TGTGCCAGCAGCCAAGTGCCAGCGGGGTTCAATGAGCAGTTCTTC.

The chain has TRBV7-6 and TRBJ2-2, with D unresolved. The ends were cut back, 1 base at V and 5 bases at J, with 17 bases in the middle. In germline, CDR1 is SGHVS, CDR2 FNYEAQ. This CDR3 contains 17 residues. CDR3 DNA sequence: TGTGCCAGCAGCTTAGGCCGGCTGAAAAGTTCTACCGGGGAGCTGTTTTTT. Amino acid sequence: CASSLGRLKSSTGELFF. The full variable domain, its missing parts supplied by reference TRBV7-6 and TRBJ2-2, is GAGVSQSPRYKVTKRGQDVALRCDPISGHVSLYWYRQALGQGPEFLTYFNYEAQQDKSGLPNDRFSAERPEGSISTLTIQRTEQRDSAMYRCASSLGRLKSSTGELFFGEGSRLTVL.

The genes are TRBV19 and TRBJ1-2, with 8 bases fitting TRBD1. Germline CDR1 LNHDA, CDR2 SQIVND (reference sequence). This CDR3 comprises 16 residues. The junction had 6 bases not matched to a gene; V was cut back by 3 bases and J by 0 bases. In DNA, the CDR3 is TGTGCCAGTAGTATGACGCAACAGGGGGCTAACTATGGCTACACCTTC. Its protein is CASSMTQQGANYGYTF. Using reference TRBV19 and TRBJ1-2 for the parts outside the CDR3, the full variable domain is DGGITQSPKYLFRKEGQNVTLSCEQNLNHDAMYWYRQDPGQGLRLIYYSQIVNDFQKGDIAEGYSVSREKKESFPLTVTSAQKNPTAFYLCASSMTQQGANYGYTFGSGTRLTVV.

This sequence joins TRBV27 and TRBJ2-7; D ambiguous. Germline V lookup: CDR1 MNHEY, CDR2 SMNVEV (reference sequence). The CDR3 totals 13 residues. V was shortened by 3 bases and J by 4 bases, with 10 bases between the two germline ends. The CDR3 loop reads CASSFTAGYEQYF. The CDR3 bases are TGTGCCAGCAGTTTTACAGCCGGGTACGAGCAGTACTTC.

This clonotype occurred a few times. V gene TRBV6-5 combines with J gene TRBJ2-7; perhaps TRBD1 as D (6 bases). There are 15 residues in the CDR3. Germline assignment: CDR1 MNHEY and CDR2 SVGAGI. Trimming pared 2 bases from V and 2 bases from J, leaving 13 bases between. CDR3 in DNA: TGTGCCAGCAGTTACGAGCCACAGGGTGCCTACGAGCAGTACTTC. This translates into CASSYEPQGAYEQYF.

This chain uses TRBV7-9 with TRBJ2-3; perhaps TRBD2 as D (5 bases). The CDR3 length is 14 residues. The germline V and J ends were trimmed by 2 bases and 4 bases, with 10 bases remaining between them. Germline V lookup: CDR1 SEHNR, CDR2 FQNEAQ (reference sequence). The CDR3 protein is CASSLPTGADTQYF. Written as DNA, the CDR3 is TGTGCCAGCAGCTTACCTACCGGGGCAGATACGCAGTATTTT.

This clonotype was detected a few times. The chain joins TRBV10-2 to TRBJ2-5; the D gene is possibly TRBD1 (5 bases). CDR1 and CDR2 (germline): WSHSY, SAAADI. Trimming removed 2 bases from V and 4 bases from J, with 11 bases in between. The CDR3 runs 14 residues. The CDR3 DNA is TGCGCCAGCAGTGAGGCAGGGAAGACAGAGACCCAGTACTTC. It translates to CASSEAGKTETQYF.

This clonotype was detected a few times. The CDR3 DNA is TGCAGTGCTAGTGGTCCCTACGAGCAGTACTTC. Protein: CSASGPYEQYF. The chain couples TRBV20-1 to TRBJ2-7; no clear D gene. Trimming stripped 3 bases from V and 2 bases from J, with 5 bases between. The CDR3 spans 11 residues. Germline CDR1 and CDR2: DFQATT and SNEGSKA (reference sequence).